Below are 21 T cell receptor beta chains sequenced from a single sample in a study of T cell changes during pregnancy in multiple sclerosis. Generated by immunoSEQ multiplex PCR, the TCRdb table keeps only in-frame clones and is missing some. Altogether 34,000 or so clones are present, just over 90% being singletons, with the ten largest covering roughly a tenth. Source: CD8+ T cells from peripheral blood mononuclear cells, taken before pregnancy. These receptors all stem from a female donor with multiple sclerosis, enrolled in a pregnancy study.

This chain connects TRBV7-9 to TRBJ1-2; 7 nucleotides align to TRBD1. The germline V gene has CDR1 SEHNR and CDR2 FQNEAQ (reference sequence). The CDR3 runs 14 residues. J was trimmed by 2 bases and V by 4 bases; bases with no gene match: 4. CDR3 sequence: CASSSGQPNYGYTF. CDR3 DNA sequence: TGTGCCAGCAGCTCGGGACAGCCCAACTATGGCTACACCTTC.

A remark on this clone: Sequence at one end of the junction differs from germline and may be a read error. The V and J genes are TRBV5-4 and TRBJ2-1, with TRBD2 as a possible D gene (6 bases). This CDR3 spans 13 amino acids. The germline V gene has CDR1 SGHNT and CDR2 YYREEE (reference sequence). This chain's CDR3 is CASRRDSHNEQFF. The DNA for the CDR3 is TGTGCCAGCAGACGGGACTCCCACAATGAGCAGTTCTTC.

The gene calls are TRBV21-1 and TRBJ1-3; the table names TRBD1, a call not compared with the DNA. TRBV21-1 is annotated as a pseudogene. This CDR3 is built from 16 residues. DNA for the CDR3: TGTGCCAGCACCCCCAGGGGGGATAGAGCTGCCGACACCATATATTTT. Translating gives CASTPRGDRAADTIYF.

The CDR3 reads CASIGQGAGMSGEKLFF. CDR3 coding DNA: TGTGCCAGCATAGGACAGGGGGCGGGGATGAGCGGTGAAAAACTGTTTTTT. The chain employs TRBV2 and TRBJ1-4; 11 bases map to TRBD1. The V and J ends lost 7 bases and 7 bases, in that order; junction bases with no gene match: 14. The germline gives CDR1 SNHLY, CDR2 FYNNEI. CDR3 length equals 17 residues.

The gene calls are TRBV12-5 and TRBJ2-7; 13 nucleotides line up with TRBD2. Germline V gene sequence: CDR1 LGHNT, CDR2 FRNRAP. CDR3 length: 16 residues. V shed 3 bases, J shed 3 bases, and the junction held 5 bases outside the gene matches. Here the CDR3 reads CASGFRTSGSNYEQYF. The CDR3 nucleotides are TGTGCTAGTGGTTTTCGGACTAGCGGGAGTAACTACGAGCAGTACTTC.

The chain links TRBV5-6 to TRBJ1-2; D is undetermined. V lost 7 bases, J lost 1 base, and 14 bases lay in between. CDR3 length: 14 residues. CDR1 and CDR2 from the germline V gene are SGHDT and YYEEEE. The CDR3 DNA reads TGTGCCAGCGTACTTTCCGGGGTTAACTATGGCTACACCTTC. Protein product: CASVLSGVNYGYTF. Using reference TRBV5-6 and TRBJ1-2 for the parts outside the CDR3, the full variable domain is DAGVTQSPTHLIKTRGQQVTLRCSPKSGHDTVSWYQQALGQGPQFIFQYYEEEERQRGNFPDRFSGHQFPNYSSELNVNALLLGDSALYLCASVLSGVNYGYTFGSGTRLTVV.

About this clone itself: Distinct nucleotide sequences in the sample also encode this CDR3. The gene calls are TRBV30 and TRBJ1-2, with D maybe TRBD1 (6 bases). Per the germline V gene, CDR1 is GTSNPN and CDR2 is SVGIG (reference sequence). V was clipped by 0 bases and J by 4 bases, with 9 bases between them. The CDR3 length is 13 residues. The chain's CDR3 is CAWSVGGGYGYTF. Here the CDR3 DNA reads TGTGCCTGGAGTGTTGGGGGCGGCTATGGCTACACCTTC.

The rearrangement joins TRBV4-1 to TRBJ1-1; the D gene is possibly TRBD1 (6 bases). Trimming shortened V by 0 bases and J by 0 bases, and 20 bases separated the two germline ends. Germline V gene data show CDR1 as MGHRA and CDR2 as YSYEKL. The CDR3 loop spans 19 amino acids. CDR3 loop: CASSQDLWQGRRMNTEAFF. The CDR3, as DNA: TGCGCCAGCAGCCAAGATCTATGGCAGGGGCGTCGTATGAACACTGAAGCTTTCTTT.

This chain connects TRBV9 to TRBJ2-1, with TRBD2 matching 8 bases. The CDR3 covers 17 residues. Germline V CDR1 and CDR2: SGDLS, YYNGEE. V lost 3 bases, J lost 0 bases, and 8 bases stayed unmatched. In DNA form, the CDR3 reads TGTGCCAGCAGCGCCGGGAGGGCGGCCCCCTCCTACAATGAGCAGTTCTTC. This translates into CASSAGRAAPSYNEQFF.

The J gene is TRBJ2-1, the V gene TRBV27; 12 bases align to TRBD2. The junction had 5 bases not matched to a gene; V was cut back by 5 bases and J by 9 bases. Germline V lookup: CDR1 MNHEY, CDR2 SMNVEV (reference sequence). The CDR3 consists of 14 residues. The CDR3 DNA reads TGTGCCAGCAGTCGACTAGCGGGAGACCCTGAGCAGTTCTTC. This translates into CASSRLAGDPEQFF.

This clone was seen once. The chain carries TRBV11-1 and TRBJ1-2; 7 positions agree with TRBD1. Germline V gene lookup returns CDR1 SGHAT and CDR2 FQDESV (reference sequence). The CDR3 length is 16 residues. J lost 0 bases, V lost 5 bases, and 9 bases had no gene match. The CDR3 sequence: CASSIDGTAPNYGYTF. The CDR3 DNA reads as TGTGCCAGCAGCATAGACGGGACAGCACCTAACTATGGCTACACCTTC.

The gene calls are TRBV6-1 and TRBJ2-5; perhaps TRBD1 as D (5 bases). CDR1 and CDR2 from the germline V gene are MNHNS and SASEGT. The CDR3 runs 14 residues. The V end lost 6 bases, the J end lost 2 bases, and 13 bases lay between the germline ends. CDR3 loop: CASSPLRVQETQYF. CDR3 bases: TGTGCCAGCAGCCCCCTCAGGGTGCAAGAGACCCAGTACTTC.

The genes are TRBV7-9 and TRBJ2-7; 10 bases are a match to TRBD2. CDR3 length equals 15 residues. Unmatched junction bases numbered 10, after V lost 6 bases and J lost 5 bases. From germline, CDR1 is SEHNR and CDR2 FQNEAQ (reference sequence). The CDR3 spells CASSHPRLAGDEQYF. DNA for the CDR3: TGTGCCAGCAGTCACCCTAGGCTAGCGGGGGACGAGCAGTACTTC.

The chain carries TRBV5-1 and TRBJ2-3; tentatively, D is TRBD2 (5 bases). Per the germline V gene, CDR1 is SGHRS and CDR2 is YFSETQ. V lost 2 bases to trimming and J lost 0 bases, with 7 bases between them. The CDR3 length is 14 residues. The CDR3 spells CASSLAASTDTQYF. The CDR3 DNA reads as TGCGCCAGCAGCTTAGCGGCTAGCACAGATACGCAGTATTTT.

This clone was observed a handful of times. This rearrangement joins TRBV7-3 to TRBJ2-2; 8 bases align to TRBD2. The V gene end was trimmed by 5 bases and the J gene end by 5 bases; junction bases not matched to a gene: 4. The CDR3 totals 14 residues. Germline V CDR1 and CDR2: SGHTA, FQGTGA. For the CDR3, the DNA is TGTGCCAGCAGCCCGGGGGGGCTTACCGGGGAGCTGTTTTTT. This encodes CASSPGGLTGELFF.

The CDR3 region is CASSVVGAPVETQYF. The CDR3 bases are TGTGCCAGCAGCGTAGTCGGAGCCCCCGTGGAGACCCAGTACTTC. This chain joins TRBV9 and TRBJ2-5; D unclear. The V end was cut by 0 bases, the J end by 5 bases, with 14 bases between. From germline, CDR1 is SGDLS and CDR2 YYNGEE. This CDR3 contains 15 residues.

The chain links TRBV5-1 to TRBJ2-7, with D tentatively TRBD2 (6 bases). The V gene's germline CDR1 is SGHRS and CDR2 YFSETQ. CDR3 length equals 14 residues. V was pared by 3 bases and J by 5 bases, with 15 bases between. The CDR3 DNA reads TGCGCCAGCAGCTGGGGAGCGGGCTGGGACGAGCAGTACTTC. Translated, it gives CASSWGAGWDEQYF.

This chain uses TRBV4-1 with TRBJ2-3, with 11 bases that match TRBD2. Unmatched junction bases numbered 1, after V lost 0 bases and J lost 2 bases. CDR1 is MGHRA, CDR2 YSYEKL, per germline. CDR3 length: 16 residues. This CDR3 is CASSQELAGATDTQYF. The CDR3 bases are TGCGCCAGCAGCCAAGAACTAGCGGGGGCCACAGATACGCAGTATTTT.

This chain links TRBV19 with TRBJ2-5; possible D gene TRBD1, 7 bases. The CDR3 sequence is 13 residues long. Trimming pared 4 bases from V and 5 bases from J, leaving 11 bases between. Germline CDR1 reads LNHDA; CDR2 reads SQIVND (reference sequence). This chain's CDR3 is CASSTRGRETQYF. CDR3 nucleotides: TGTGCCAGTAGTACCAGGGGGAGGGAGACCCAGTACTTC.

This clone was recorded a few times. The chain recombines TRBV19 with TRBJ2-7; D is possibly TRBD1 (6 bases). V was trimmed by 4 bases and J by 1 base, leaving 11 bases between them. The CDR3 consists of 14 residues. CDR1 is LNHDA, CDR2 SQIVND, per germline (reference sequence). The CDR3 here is CASSTWTASYEQYF. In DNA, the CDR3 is TGTGCCAGTAGTACCTGGACAGCTTCCTACGAGCAGTACTTC.

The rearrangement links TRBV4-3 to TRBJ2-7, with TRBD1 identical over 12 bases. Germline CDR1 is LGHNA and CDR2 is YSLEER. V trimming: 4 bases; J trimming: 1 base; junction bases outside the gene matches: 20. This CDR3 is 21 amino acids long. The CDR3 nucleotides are TGCGCCAGCAGCCGTCATTTACCCGGGACAGGGGGCCTGGAGCGGTCCTACGAGCAGTACTTC. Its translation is CASSRHLPGTGGLERSYEQYF.